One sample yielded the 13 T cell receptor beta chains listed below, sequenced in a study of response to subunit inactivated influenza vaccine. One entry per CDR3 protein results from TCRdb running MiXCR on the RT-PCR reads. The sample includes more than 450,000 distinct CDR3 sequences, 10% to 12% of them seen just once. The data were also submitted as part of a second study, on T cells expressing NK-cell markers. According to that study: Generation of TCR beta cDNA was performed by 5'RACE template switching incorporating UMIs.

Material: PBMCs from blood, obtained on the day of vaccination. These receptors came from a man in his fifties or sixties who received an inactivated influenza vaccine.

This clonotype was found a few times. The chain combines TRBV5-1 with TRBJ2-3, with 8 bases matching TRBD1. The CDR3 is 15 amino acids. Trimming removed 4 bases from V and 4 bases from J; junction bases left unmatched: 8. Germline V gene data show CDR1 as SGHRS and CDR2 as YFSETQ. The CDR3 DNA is TGCGCCAGCAGCCTACCACAGGGGGGAGCAGATACGCAGTATTTT. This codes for CASSLPQGGADTQYF.

The CDR3 DNA follows: TGTGCCAGCAGCCTGACAGACTCGAACACCGGGGAGCTGTTTTTT. This codes for CASSLTDSNTGELFF. This chain uses TRBV6-1 with TRBJ2-2; D is possibly TRBD1 (5 bases). The V gene's germline CDR1 is MNHNS and CDR2 SASEGT. Trimming pared 6 bases from V and 0 bases from J, leaving 11 bases between. CDR3 length: 15 amino acids.

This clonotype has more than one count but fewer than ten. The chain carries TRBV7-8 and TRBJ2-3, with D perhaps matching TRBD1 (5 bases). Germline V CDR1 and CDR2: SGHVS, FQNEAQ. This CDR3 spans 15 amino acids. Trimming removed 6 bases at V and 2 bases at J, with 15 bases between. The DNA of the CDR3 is TGTGCCAGCAGTCAGACCGGACATTACACAGATACGCAGTATTTT. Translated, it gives CASSQTGHYTDTQYF.

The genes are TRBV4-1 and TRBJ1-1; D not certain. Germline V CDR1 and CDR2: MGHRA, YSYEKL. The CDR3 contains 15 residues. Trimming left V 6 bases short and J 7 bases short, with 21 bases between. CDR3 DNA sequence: TGCGCCAGCAGGAGGTTGCAAATTTTTGCGGGTGAAGCTTTCTTT. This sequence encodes CASRRLQIFAGEAFF.

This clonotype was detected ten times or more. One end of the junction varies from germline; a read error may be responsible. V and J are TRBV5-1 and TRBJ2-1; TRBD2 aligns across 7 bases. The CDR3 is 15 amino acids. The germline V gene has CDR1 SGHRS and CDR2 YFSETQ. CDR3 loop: CASSQGASGYNEQFF. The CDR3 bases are TGTGCCAGCAGCCAAGGGGCTAGCGGTTACAATGAGCAGTTCTTC. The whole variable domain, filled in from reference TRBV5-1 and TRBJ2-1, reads KAGVTQTPRYLIKTRGQQVTLSCSPISGHRSVSWYQQTPGQGLQFLFEYFSETQRNKGNFPGRFSGRQFSNSRSEMNVSTLELGDSALYLCASSQGASGYNEQFFGPGTRLTVL.

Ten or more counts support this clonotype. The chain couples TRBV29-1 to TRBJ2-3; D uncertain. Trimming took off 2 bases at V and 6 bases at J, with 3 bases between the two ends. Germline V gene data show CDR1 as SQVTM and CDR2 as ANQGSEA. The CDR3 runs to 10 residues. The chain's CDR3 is CSVEYDTQYF. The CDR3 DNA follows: TGCAGCGTTGAATATGATACGCAGTATTTT.

DNA of the CDR3: TGCGCCAGCAGCTCGCAGGGACAGGGGTCCCTCGAGCAGTACTTC. It translates to CASSSQGQGSLEQYF. The chain links TRBV4-1 to TRBJ2-7; 10 bases map to TRBD1. From germline, CDR1 is MGHRA and CDR2 YSYEKL. V was pared by 5 bases and J by 6 bases, with 10 bases of the junction left unmatched. The CDR3 extends over 15 amino acids.

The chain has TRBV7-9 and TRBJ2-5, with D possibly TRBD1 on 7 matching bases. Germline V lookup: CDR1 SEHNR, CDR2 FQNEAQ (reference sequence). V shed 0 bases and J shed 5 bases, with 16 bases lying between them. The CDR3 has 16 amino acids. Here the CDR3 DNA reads TGTGCCAGCAGCTTAGCGGCGGGATCCAGGGGGGAGACCCAGTACTTC. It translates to CASSLAAGSRGETQYF.

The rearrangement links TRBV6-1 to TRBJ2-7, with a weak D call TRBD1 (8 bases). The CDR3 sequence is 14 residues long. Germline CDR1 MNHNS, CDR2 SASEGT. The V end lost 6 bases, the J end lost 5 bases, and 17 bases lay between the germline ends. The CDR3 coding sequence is TGTGCCAGCAGCTTGGGACAGGCGGGGGACGAGCAGTACTTC. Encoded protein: CASSLGQAGDEQYF.

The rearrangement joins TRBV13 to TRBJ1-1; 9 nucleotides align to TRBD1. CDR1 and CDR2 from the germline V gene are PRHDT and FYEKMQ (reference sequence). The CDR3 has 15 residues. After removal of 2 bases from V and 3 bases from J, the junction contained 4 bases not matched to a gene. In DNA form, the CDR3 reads TGTGCCAGCAGCTTAACAGGGGGCTCTGACACTGAAGCTTTCTTT. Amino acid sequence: CASSLTGGSDTEAFF.

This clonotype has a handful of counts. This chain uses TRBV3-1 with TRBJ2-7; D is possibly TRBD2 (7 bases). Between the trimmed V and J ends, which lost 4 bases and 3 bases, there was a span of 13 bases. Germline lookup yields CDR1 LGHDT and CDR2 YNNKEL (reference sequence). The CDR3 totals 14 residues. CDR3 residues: CASSRGGGIYEQYF. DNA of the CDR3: TGTGCCAGCAGCCGAGGGGGGGGAATCTACGAGCAGTACTTC.

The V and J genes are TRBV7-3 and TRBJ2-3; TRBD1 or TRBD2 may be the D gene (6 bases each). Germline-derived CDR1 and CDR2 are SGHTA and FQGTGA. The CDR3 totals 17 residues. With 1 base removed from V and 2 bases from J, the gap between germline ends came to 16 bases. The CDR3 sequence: CASSLMGGRLDTDTQYF. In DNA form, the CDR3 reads TGTGCCAGCAGCTTAATGGGGGGCCGGCTTGACACAGATACGCAGTATTTT.

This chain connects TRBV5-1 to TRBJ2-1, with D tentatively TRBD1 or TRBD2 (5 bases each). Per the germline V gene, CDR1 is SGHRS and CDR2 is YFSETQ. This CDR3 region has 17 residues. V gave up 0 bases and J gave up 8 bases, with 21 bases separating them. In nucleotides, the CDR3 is TGCGCCAGCAGCTTGGGGGACCTGATTCTGCGGAACTATGAGCAGTTCTTC. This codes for CASSLGDLILRNYEQFF. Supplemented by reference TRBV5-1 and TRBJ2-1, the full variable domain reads KAGVTQTPRYLIKTRGQQVTLSCSPISGHRSVSWYQQTPGQGLQFLFEYFSETQRNKGNFPGRFSGRQFSNSRSEMNVSTLELGDSALYLCASSLGDLILRNYEQFFGPGTRLTVL.